A selection of T cell receptor beta chains follows, all from one sample in a study of blood T cell repertoires in COVID-19. Assay used: immunoSEQ multiplex PCR; TCRdb lists only in-frame clones, some missing. The profile shows 75,000 to 85,000 clones, 80% to 90% of them singletons. Source material: peripheral blood. The receptor source for this set is a man between 50 and 59 years old with active COVID-19. The CDR3 runs from the conserved cysteine through the conserved F or W. The order of the fields is V gene, J gene, D gene, clone size, CDR3 protein, CDR3 DNA. The D gene is left open where the match is weak. Clone size, where shown, is once, few, many, or a class for clones that have expanded.

v_call: TRBV30
j_call: TRBJ2-6
d_call: TRBD1
clone_size: NA
cdr3_aa: CAWSMGTGASGANVLTF
cdr3_nt: TGTGCCTGGAGTATGGGGACAGGGGCGAGCGGGGCCAACGTCCTGACTTTC

v_call: TRBV19
j_call: TRBJ2-5
d_call: NA
clone_size: NA
cdr3_aa: CASSIGSGQETQYF
cdr3_nt: TGTGCCAGTAGTATAGGGTCGGGACAAGAGACCCAGTACTTC

v_call: TRBV4-2
j_call: TRBJ1-3
d_call: TRBD1
clone_size: few
cdr3_aa: CASSQHGTDSGNTIYF
cdr3_nt: TGTGCCAGCAGCCAACACGGGACAGACTCTGGAAACACCATATATTTT

v_call: TRBV5-4
j_call: TRBJ1-2
d_call: TRBD1
clone_size: few
cdr3_aa: CASSPKSGTGNYGYTF
cdr3_nt: TGTGCCAGCAGTCCGAAGTCCGGGACAGGGAACTATGGCTACACCTTC

v_call: TRBV2
j_call: TRBJ1-5
d_call: NA
clone_size: NA
cdr3_aa: CASRVESGGNQPQHF
cdr3_nt: TGTGCCAGCAGGGTGGAAAGCGGGGGCAATCAGCCCCAGCATTTT

v_call: TRBV7-2
j_call: TRBJ2-7
d_call: TRBD2
clone_size: NA
cdr3_aa: CASSLTAGGPNEQYF
cdr3_nt: TGTGCCAGCAGCTTAACAGCGGGAGGGCCGAACGAGCAGTACTTC

v_call: TRBV11-2
j_call: TRBJ2-3
d_call: NA
clone_size: medium-sized
cdr3_aa: CASSLGLSRGGSDTQYF
cdr3_nt: TGTGCCAGCAGCTTAGGCCTCTCGCGGGGCGGGTCAGATACGCAGTATTTT

v_call: TRBV5-4
j_call: TRBJ2-6
d_call: TRBD1
clone_size: once
cdr3_aa: CASSPDRGRLISGANVLTF
cdr3_nt: TGTGCCAGCAGCCCGGACAGGGGGCGCCTCATCTCTGGGGCCAACGTCCTGACTTTC

v_call: TRBV28
j_call: TRBJ1-1
d_call: NA
clone_size: NA
cdr3_aa: CASTLGGRGQEVFF
cdr3_nt: TGTGCCAGCACCTTGGGGGGGAGGGGCCAGGAGGTGTTCTTT

v_call: TRBV18
j_call: TRBJ1-1
d_call: NA
clone_size: NA
cdr3_aa: CASSRSRGFTEAFF
cdr3_nt: TGTGCCAGCTCCCGCTCCCGGGGGTTCACTGAAGCTTTCTTT

v_call: TRBV28
j_call: TRBJ2-1
d_call: TRBD1
clone_size: once
cdr3_aa: CASRAGTGGWGEQFF
cdr3_nt: TGTGCCAGCAGAGCCGGGACAGGGGGCTGGGGCGAGCAGTTCTTC

v_call: TRBV7-3
j_call: TRBJ1-2
d_call: TRBD1
clone_size: NA
cdr3_aa: CASSPQAGQGARGYTF
cdr3_nt: TGTGCCAGCAGCCCCCAAGCCGGACAGGGGGCGAGGGGCTACACCTTC

v_call: TRBV10-2
j_call: TRBJ1-6
d_call: TRBD1
clone_size: NA
cdr3_aa: CASSESTGGYNSPLHF
cdr3_nt: TGCGCCAGCAGTGAGTCCACAGGGGGTTATAATTCACCCCTCCACTTT

v_call: TRBV5-1
j_call: TRBJ1-3
d_call: NA
clone_size: NA
cdr3_aa: CASSLDGSSGNTIYF
cdr3_nt: TGCGCCAGCAGCTTGGACGGTAGCTCTGGAAACACCATATATTTT

v_call: TRBV30
j_call: TRBJ1-6
d_call: NA
clone_size: few
cdr3_aa: CAWSDRQRGSSYNSPLHF
cdr3_nt: TGTGCCTGGAGTGATCGTCAGAGAGGGAGCTCCTATAATTCACCCCTCCACTTT

v_call: TRBV11-2
j_call: TRBJ2-5
d_call: TRBD1
clone_size: NA
cdr3_aa: CASSLGPQGAGGTQYF
cdr3_nt: TGTGCCAGCAGCTTAGGGCCCCAGGGGGCTGGGGGGACCCAGTACTTC

v_call: TRBV28
j_call: TRBJ2-6
d_call: NA
clone_size: NA
cdr3_aa: CASSSGSPSSGANVLTF
cdr3_nt: TGTGCCAGCAGTTCGGGTAGTCCATCCTCTGGGGCCAACGTCCTGACTTTC

v_call: TRBV19
j_call: TRBJ1-2
d_call: TRBD1
clone_size: NA
cdr3_aa: CASSFGQGASSGYTF
cdr3_nt: TGTGCCAGTAGTTTCGGACAGGGGGCATCCAGTGGCTACACCTTC

v_call: TRBV5-4
j_call: TRBJ1-5
d_call: NA
clone_size: once
cdr3_aa: CASSNWGHNNQPQHF
cdr3_nt: TGTGCCAGCAGCAACTGGGGACACAACAATCAGCCCCAGCATTTT

v_call: TRBV5-1
j_call: TRBJ2-7
d_call: NA
clone_size: NA
cdr3_aa: CASSLIGQLSHEQYF
cdr3_nt: TGCGCCAGCAGCTTAATCGGACAACTCTCCCACGAGCAGTACTTC

v_call: TRBV16
j_call: TRBJ2-7
d_call: NA
clone_size: once
cdr3_aa: CASSPSRLGEQYF
cdr3_nt: TGTGCCAGCAGCCCATCTCGACTCGGCGAGCAGTACTTC

v_call: TRBV7-2
j_call: TRBJ2-1
d_call: TRBD2
clone_size: few
cdr3_aa: CASSPGGSGRAYSYNEQFF
cdr3_nt: TGTGCCAGCAGCCCCGGGGGTAGCGGGAGGGCCTACTCCTACAATGAGCAGTTCTTC

v_call: TRBV25-1
j_call: TRBJ1-2
d_call: TRBD1
clone_size: NA
cdr3_aa: CASSTGGYGYTF
cdr3_nt: TGTGCCAGCAGTACAGGGGGGTATGGCTACACCTTC

v_call: TRBV15
j_call: TRBJ1-1
d_call: NA
clone_size: NA
cdr3_aa: CATSRDNRNTEAFF
cdr3_nt: TGTGCCACCAGCAGAGATAATAGGAACACTGAAGCTTTCTTT

v_call: TRBV6-5
j_call: TRBJ2-4
d_call: NA
clone_size: NA
cdr3_aa: CASSRQGRGPGIQYF
cdr3_nt: TGTGCCAGCTCCAGGCAGGGGCGAGGTCCTGGCATTCAGTACTTC

v_call: TRBV7-2
j_call: TRBJ2-3
d_call: TRBD1
clone_size: NA
cdr3_aa: CASSPHQGATDTQYF
cdr3_nt: TGTGCCAGCAGCCCCCATCAGGGGGCCACAGATACGCAGTATTTT

v_call: TRBV25-1
j_call: TRBJ2-7
d_call: TRBD2
clone_size: NA
cdr3_aa: CASSDPGTSYEQYF
cdr3_nt: TGTGCCAGCAGTGATCCCGGGACTAGCTACGAGCAGTACTTC

v_call: TRBV5-1
j_call: TRBJ2-3
d_call: NA
clone_size: NA
cdr3_aa: CASSFRGSTDTQYF
cdr3_nt: TGCGCCAGCAGCTTTCGGGGGAGCACAGATACGCAGTATTTT

v_call: TRBV28
j_call: TRBJ2-5
d_call: NA
clone_size: NA
cdr3_aa: CASSIAQVGTQYF
cdr3_nt: TGTGCCAGCAGTATAGCTCAAGTGGGGACCCAGTACTTC

v_call: TRBV7-2
j_call: TRBJ1-5
d_call: NA
clone_size: NA
cdr3_aa: CASSLASSLNQPQHF
cdr3_nt: TGTGCCAGCAGCTTAGCCTCCTCTTTGAATCAGCCCCAGCATTTT

v_call: TRBV5-1
j_call: TRBJ2-1
d_call: TRBD2
clone_size: NA
cdr3_aa: CASSLLAGRNNEQFF
cdr3_nt: TGCGCCAGCAGCCTACTAGCGGGTAGAAACAATGAGCAGTTCTTC

v_call: TRBV4-3
j_call: TRBJ1-1
d_call: NA
clone_size: NA
cdr3_aa: CASSAFGMSTEAFF
cdr3_nt: TGCGCCAGCAGCGCCTTTGGTATGAGCACTGAAGCTTTCTTT

v_call: TRBV11-2
j_call: TRBJ1-2
d_call: TRBD1
clone_size: NA
cdr3_aa: CASSSGQGSTYGYTF
cdr3_nt: TGTGCCAGCAGCTCCGGACAGGGTTCTACCTATGGCTACACCTTC

v_call: TRBV7-2
j_call: TRBJ2-6
d_call: TRBD2
clone_size: NA
cdr3_aa: CASSPHWGGGSGANVLTF
cdr3_nt: TGTGCCAGCAGCCCCCACTGGGGGGGAGGCTCTGGGGCCAACGTCCTGACTTTC

v_call: TRBV19
j_call: TRBJ1-2
d_call: NA
clone_size: medium-sized
cdr3_aa: CASSISPQGLGGYTF
cdr3_nt: TGTGCCAGTAGTATAAGTCCGCAGGGCTTAGGAGGCTACACCTTC

v_call: TRBV29-1
j_call: TRBJ2-7
d_call: TRBD2
clone_size: NA
cdr3_aa: CSGRTSGRNYEQYF
cdr3_nt: TGCAGCGGCCGGACTAGCGGGAGGAACTACGAGCAGTACTTC

v_call: TRBV7-9
j_call: TRBJ1-5
d_call: NA
clone_size: NA
cdr3_aa: CASSLDSGGQPQHF
cdr3_nt: TGTGCCAGCAGCTTAGACTCCGGGGGTCAGCCCCAGCATTTT

v_call: TRBV2
j_call: TRBJ2-1
d_call: NA
clone_size: NA
cdr3_aa: CATSQRGPFYNEQFF
cdr3_nt: TGTGCCACAAGCCAACGAGGGCCATTCTACAATGAGCAGTTCTTC

v_call: TRBV5-1
j_call: TRBJ2-1
d_call: NA
clone_size: NA
cdr3_aa: CASTPRAGGGDLYNEQFF
cdr3_nt: TGCGCCAGCACCCCCCGCGCCGGCGGGGGCGATCTTTACAATGAGCAGTTCTTC

v_call: TRBV9
j_call: TRBJ1-1
d_call: TRBD1
clone_size: NA
cdr3_aa: CASSASRDRGRLNTEAFF
cdr3_nt: TGTGCCAGCAGCGCCAGCCGGGACAGGGGGAGACTGAACACTGAAGCTTTCTTT

v_call: TRBV28
j_call: TRBJ2-7
d_call: TRBD2
clone_size: NA
cdr3_aa: CASSFPRGGNEQYF
cdr3_nt: TGTGCCAGCAGTTTCCCCCGGGGGGGCAACGAGCAGTACTTC

v_call: TRBV7-9
j_call: TRBJ1-1
d_call: TRBD1
clone_size: NA
cdr3_aa: CASSLGQGPGMNTEAFF
cdr3_nt: TGTGCCAGCAGCTTAGGACAGGGGCCGGGAATGAACACTGAAGCTTTCTTT

v_call: TRBV7-8
j_call: TRBJ2-7
d_call: NA
clone_size: NA
cdr3_aa: CASSSTVYSYEQYF
cdr3_nt: TGTGCCAGCAGCTCCACGGTGTACTCCTACGAGCAGTACTTC

v_call: TRBV4-2
j_call: TRBJ1-6
d_call: TRBD1
clone_size: few
cdr3_aa: CASSLGQAEGNSPLHF
cdr3_nt: TGTGCCAGCAGCCTCGGACAGGCTGAGGGGAATTCACCCCTCCACTTT

v_call: TRBV28
j_call: TRBJ2-1
d_call: NA
clone_size: NA
cdr3_aa: CASSPFEASIRNEQFF
cdr3_nt: TGTGCCAGCAGTCCGTTTGAGGCTAGCATACGAAATGAGCAGTTCTTC

v_call: TRBV5-5
j_call: TRBJ2-4
d_call: NA
clone_size: NA
cdr3_aa: CASSLAGGSLAKNIQYF
cdr3_nt: TGTGCCAGCAGCTTGGCCGGAGGGAGCCTAGCCAAAAACATTCAGTACTTC

v_call: TRBV10-2
j_call: TRBJ1-1
d_call: TRBD1
clone_size: NA
cdr3_aa: CASTQGGNTEAFF
cdr3_nt: TGCGCCAGCACACAGGGGGGGAACACTGAAGCTTTCTTT

v_call: TRBV7-9
j_call: TRBJ2-1
d_call: NA
clone_size: NA
cdr3_aa: CASSHSLSGSYNEQFF
cdr3_nt: TGTGCCAGCAGCCATAGTCTCAGCGGTTCCTACAATGAGCAGTTCTTC

v_call: TRBV27
j_call: TRBJ2-3
d_call: TRBD2
clone_size: NA
cdr3_aa: CASSTLAGSLSDTQYF
cdr3_nt: TGTGCCAGCAGTACCTTAGCGGGATCTTTATCGGATACGCAGTATTTT

v_call: TRBV18
j_call: TRBJ2-1
d_call: NA
clone_size: NA
cdr3_aa: CASSRQSASSYNEQFF
cdr3_nt: TGTGCCAGCTCACGGCAAAGCGCTAGCTCCTACAATGAGCAGTTCTTC

v_call: TRBV2
j_call: TRBJ1-4
d_call: TRBD1
clone_size: NA
cdr3_aa: CASRATGVTNEKLFF
cdr3_nt: TGTGCCAGCAGGGCGACAGGGGTGACTAATGAAAAACTGTTTTTT

v_call: TRBV6-2/TRBV6-3
j_call: TRBJ2-2
d_call: NA
clone_size: NA
cdr3_aa: CASSAKGLGLVTGELFF
cdr3_nt: TGTGCCAGCAGTGCTAAGGGACTTGGATTGGTCACCGGGGAGCTGTTTTTT

v_call: TRBV18
j_call: TRBJ1-2
d_call: NA
clone_size: NA
cdr3_aa: CASSHRADYGYTF
cdr3_nt: TGTGCCAGCTCGCACAGGGCGGACTATGGCTACACCTTC

v_call: TRBV19
j_call: TRBJ1-1
d_call: TRBD1
clone_size: NA
cdr3_aa: CASSTRQGATEAFF
cdr3_nt: TGTGCCAGTAGTACGAGACAGGGGGCGACTGAAGCTTTCTTT

v_call: TRBV27
j_call: TRBJ1-1
d_call: NA
clone_size: NA
cdr3_aa: CASRLTGRAGTEAFF
cdr3_nt: TGTGCCAGCAGGCTAACAGGGCGGGCCGGCACTGAAGCTTTCTTT

v_call: TRBV6-6
j_call: TRBJ2-7
d_call: NA
clone_size: NA
cdr3_aa: CASSPGTRGYEQYF
cdr3_nt: TGTGCCAGCAGTCCGGGGACCAGGGGATACGAGCAGTACTTC

v_call: TRBV18
j_call: TRBJ2-3
d_call: TRBD2
clone_size: NA
cdr3_aa: CASSPLKAGVSDTQYF
cdr3_nt: TGTGCCAGCTCACCACTTAAAGCGGGAGTATCGGATACGCAGTATTTT

v_call: TRBV5-6
j_call: TRBJ1-3
d_call: NA
clone_size: NA
cdr3_aa: CASSFWGKAGNTIYF
cdr3_nt: TGTGCCAGCAGCTTTTGGGGCAAAGCTGGAAACACCATATATTTT

v_call: TRBV30
j_call: TRBJ2-7
d_call: TRBD1
clone_size: NA
cdr3_aa: CAWGQANYEQYF
cdr3_nt: TGTGCCTGGGGACAGGCGAATTACGAGCAGTACTTC